One T cell receptor beta chain is described in this entry. This record comes from a study of OX40 agonist ivuxolimab in advanced cancers. Study details: Enrollees could have had prior anti-PD-1, anti-PD-L1 or anti-CTLA-4 therapy, which 35% to 40% had received. Partial responses occurred in three patients (one hepatocellular carcinoma, two cutaneous melanoma).

Clones were read by immunoSEQ multiplex PCR, and TCRdb kept only the in-frame ones, dropping some. In the table there are 83,000 or so clones, 84% of which are singletons. The study sampled blood at baseline, cycle 4 day 1, and cycle 7 day 1. The sample here was CD4+ or CD8+ T cells sorted from blood, taken in a trial of the OX40 agonist ivuxolimab. The source of this sequence is an adult with an advanced solid tumor such as melanoma, head and neck, liver or kidney cancer.

Here the CDR3 reads CASSPTGGQETQYF. The CDR3 DNA sequence: TGCGCCAGCAGCCCTACCGGGGGTCAAGAGACCCAGTACTTC. The chain couples TRBV5-1 to TRBJ2-5; the D gene is possibly TRBD2 (6 bases). The CDR3 extends over 14 amino acids. V was clipped by 4 bases and J by 2 bases, with 12 bases between them. Germline lookup yields CDR1 SGHRS and CDR2 YFSETQ.